This T cell receptor (beta chain) was sequenced during a study of T cells in Graves' hyperthyroidism and ophthalmopathy. Overall study findings and caveats: A model built on 13 V-J features separated ophthalmopathy from stable hyperthyroidism. Blood shared most expanded thyroid clonotypes above 0.001.

RNA transcripts served as the template for amplifying TCR beta CDR3 regions. The HTBI primer set was used in a first-round RT-PCR of the TCR CDR3. A single record per CDR3 protein comes from TCRdb applying MiXCR to the multiplex PCR reads. This sample carries about 340,000 distinct CDR3 sequences, under 25% of them seen once, and the ten largest clones take over 40%. V lost 4 bases, J lost 10 bases, and 15 bases stayed unmatched. This CDR3 is 17 amino acids long. Germline V gives CDR1 SGHVS, CDR2 FQNEAQ. Note on this clonotype: As yet, its antigen is unknown.

The sample consisted of blood. This sequence joins TRBV7-8 and TRBJ2-1; the match to TRBD1 covers 11 bases. This TCR came from a woman between 45 and 60 years old with Graves' hyperthyroidism. The CDR3 DNA reads as TGTGCCAGCAGCTCGGGACAGGGGGTTGCGGGACTAAAAGAGCAGTTCTTC. It encodes CASSSGQGVAGLKEQFF. Full variable domain (missing parts from reference TRBV7-8 and TRBJ2-1): GAGVSQSPRYKVAKRGQDVALRCDPISGHVSLFWYQQALGQGPEFLTYFQNEAQLDKSGLPSDRFFAERPEGSVSTLKIQRTQQEDSAVYLCASSSGQGVAGLKEQFFGPGTRLTVL.